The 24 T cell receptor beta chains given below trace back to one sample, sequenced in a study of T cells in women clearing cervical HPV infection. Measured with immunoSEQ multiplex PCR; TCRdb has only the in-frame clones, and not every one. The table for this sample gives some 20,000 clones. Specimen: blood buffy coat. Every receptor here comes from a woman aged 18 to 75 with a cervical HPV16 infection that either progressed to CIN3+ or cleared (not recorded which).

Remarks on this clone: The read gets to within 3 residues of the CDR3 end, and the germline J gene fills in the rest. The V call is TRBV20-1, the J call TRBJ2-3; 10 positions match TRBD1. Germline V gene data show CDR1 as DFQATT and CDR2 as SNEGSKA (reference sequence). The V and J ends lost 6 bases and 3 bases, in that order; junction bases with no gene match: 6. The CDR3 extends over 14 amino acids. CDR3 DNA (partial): TGCAGTGCAGGGGACAGGGGTCTTACAGATACG. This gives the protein CSAGDRGLTDT. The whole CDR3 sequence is CSAGDRGLTDTQYF.

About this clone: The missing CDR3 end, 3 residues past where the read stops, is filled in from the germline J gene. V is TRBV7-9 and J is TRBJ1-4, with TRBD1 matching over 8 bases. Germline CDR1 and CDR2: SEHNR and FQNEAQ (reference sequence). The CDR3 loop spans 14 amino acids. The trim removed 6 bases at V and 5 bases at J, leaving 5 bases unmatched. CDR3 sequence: CASRSRGPNEKLFF. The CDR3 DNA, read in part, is TGTGCCAGCAGATCCAGGGGGCCGAATGAAAAA.

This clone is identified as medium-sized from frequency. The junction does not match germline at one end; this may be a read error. The CDR3 bases that were read are TGCGCCAGCAGCCAACCAGCGGGGGGGCGAAGCACCGGGGAG. Translating it yields CASSQPAGGRSTGE. The complete CDR3 protein is CASSQPAGGRSTGELFF. This rearrangement joins TRBV4-2 to TRBJ2-2; 10 bases match TRBD2. The CDR3 end is not reached by the read, which stops 3 residues before it; the germline J gene fills it in. This CDR3 comprises 17 residues. Germline V gene data show CDR1 as LGHNA and CDR2 as YNFKEQ.

This CDR3 reads CAWSVGLAGREQYF. The part of the CDR3 DNA that was read is TGTGCCTGGAGTGTAGGACTAGCGGGGCGCGAG. This sequence joins TRBV30 and TRBJ2-7, with TRBD2 matching over 12 bases. The observed sequence ends 3 residues before the CDR3 terminus, with the missing tail filled in from the germline J gene. This CDR3 has 14 residues. Losses at the gene ends were 0 bases for V and 6 bases for J; bases not matched to a gene: 3. CDR1 and CDR2 (germline): GTSNPN, SVGIG (reference sequence).

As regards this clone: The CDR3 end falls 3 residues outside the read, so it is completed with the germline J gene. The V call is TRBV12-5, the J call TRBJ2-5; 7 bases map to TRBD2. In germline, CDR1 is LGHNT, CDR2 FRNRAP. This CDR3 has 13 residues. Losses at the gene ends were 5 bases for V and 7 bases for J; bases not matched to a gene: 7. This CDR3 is CASGRGSGGTQYF. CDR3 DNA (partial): TGTGCTAGTGGTCGGGGGTCGGGGGGGACC.

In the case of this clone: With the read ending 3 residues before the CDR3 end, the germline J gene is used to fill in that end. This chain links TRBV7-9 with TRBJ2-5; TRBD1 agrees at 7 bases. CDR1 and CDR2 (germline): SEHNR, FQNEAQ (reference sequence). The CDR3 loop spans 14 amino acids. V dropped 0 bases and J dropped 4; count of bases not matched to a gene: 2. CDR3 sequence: CASSLAAGGETQYF. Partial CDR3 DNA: TGTGCCAGCAGCTTAGCGGCAGGGGGAGAGACC.

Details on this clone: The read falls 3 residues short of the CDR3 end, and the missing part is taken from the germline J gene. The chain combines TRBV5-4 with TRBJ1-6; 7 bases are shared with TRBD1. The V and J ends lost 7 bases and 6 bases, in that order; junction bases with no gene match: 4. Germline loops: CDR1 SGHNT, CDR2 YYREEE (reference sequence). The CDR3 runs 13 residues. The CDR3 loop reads CASQRDSNSPLHF. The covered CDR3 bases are TGTGCCAGCCAACGGGACAGTAATTCACCC. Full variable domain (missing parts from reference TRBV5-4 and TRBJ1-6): ETGVTQSPTHLIKTRGQQVTLRCSSQSGHNTVSWYQQALGQGPQFIFQYYREEENGRGNFPPRFSGLQFPNYSSELNVNALELDDSALYLCASQRDSNSPLHFGNGTRLTVT.

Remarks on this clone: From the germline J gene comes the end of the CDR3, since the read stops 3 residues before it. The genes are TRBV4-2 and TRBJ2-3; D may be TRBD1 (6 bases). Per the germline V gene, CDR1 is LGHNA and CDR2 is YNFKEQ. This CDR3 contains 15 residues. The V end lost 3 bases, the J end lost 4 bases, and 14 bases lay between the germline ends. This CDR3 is CASSQRDIGADTQYF. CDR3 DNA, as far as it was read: TGTGCCAGCAGCCAGAGGGACATCGGCGCAGATACG.

The CDR3 is CASSPGTGSDTQYF. The DNA read from the CDR3 is TGTGCCAGTAGTCCCGGGACAGGGTCAGATACG. The chain carries TRBV19 and TRBJ2-3; 9 nucleotides align to TRBD1. The sequence runs out 3 residues before the end of the CDR3; the remainder is reconstructed from the germline J gene. Trimming cost V 5 bases and J 4 bases; bases outside gene matches: 4. The CDR3 is 14 residues long. From germline, CDR1 is LNHDA and CDR2 SQIVND (reference sequence). The full variable domain, in which reference TRBV19 and TRBJ2-3 provide the parts outside the CDR3, is DGGITQSPKYLFRKEGQNVTLSCEQNLNHDAMYWYRQDPGQGLRLIYYSQIVNDFQKGDIAEGYSVSREKKESFPLTVTSAQKNPTAFYLCASSPGTGSDTQYFGPGTRLTVL.

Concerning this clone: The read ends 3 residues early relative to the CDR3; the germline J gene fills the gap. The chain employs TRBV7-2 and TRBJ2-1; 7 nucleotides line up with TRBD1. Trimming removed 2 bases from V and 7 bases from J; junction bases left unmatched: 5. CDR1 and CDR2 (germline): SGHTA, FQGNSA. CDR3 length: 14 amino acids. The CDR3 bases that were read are TGTGCCAGCAGCTTAAGGGGGCCGGGGAATGAG. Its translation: CASSLRGPGNE. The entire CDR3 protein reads CASSLRGPGNEQFF.

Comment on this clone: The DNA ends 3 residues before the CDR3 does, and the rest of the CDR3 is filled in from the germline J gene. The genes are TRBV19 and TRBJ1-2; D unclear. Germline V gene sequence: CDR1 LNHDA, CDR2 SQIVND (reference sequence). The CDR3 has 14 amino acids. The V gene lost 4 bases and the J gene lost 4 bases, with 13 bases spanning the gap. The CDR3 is CASSTRPLGYGYTF. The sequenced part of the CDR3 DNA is TGTGCCAGTAGTACTAGGCCACTGGGCTATGGC.

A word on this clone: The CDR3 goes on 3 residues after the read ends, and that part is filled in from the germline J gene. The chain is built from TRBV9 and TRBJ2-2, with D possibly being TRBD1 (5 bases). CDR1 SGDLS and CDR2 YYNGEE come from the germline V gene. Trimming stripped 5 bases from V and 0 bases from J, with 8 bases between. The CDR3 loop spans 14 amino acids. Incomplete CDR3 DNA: TGTGCCAGCAGGCAGGGCTCGAACACCGGGGAG. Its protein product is CASRQGSNTGE. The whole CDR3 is CASRQGSNTGELFF. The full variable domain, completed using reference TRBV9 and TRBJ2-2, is DSGVTQTPKHLITATGQRVTLRCSPRSGDLSVYWYQQSLDQGLQFLIQYYNGEERAKGNILERFSAQQFPDLHSELNLSSLELGDSALYFCASRQGSNTGELFFGEGSRLTVL.

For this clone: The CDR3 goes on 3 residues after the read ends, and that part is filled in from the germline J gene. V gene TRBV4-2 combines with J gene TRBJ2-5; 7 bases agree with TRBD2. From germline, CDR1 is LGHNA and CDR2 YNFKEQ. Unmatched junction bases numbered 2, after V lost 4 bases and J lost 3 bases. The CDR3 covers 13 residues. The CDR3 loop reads CASSLGGKETQYF. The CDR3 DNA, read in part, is TGTGCCAGCAGCCTCGGGGGGAAAGAGACC.

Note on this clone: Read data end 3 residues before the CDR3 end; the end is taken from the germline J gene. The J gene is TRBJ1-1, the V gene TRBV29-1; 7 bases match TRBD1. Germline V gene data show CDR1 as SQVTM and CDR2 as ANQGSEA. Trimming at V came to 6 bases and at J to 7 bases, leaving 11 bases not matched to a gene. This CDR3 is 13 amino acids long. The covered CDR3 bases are TGCAGCGTGGGCGACAGGGTATACAATGAA. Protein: CSVGDRVYNE. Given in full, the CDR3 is CSVGDRVYNEAFF.

The CDR3: CASSLVVGDEQFF. CDR3 DNA, as far as it was read: TGTGCCAGCAGCTTAGTCGTCGGTGATGAG. The rearrangement joins TRBV7-6 to TRBJ2-1; D gene unclear. The read gets to within 3 residues of the CDR3 end, and the germline J gene fills in the rest. This CDR3 has 13 amino acids. Germline V gene lookup returns CDR1 SGHVS and CDR2 FNYEAQ. V shed 1 base and J shed 8 bases, with 9 bases lying between them.

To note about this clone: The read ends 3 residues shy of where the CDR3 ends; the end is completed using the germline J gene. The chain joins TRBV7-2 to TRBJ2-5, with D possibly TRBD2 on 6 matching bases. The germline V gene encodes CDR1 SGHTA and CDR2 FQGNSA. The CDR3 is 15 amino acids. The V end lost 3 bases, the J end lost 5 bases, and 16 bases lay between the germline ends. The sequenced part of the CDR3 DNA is TGTGCCAGCAGCTTTGGGGGGTCTGCCGTGGAGACC. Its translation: CASSFGGSAVET. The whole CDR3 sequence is CASSFGGSAVETQYF.

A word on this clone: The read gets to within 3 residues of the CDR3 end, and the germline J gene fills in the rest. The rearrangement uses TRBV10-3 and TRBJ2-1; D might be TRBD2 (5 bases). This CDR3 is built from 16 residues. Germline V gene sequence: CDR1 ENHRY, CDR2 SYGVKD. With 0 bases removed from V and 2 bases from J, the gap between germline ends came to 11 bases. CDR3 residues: CAISESLRGTYNEQFF. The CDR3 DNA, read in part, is TGTGCCATCAGTGAGTCGCTCCGGGGAACCTACAATGAG.

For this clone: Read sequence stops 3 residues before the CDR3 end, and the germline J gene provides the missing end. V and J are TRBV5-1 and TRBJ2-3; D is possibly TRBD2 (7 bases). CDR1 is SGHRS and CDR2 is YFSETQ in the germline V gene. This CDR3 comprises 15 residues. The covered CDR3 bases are TGCGCCAGCAGGGAGCTGGGGGGGGCCCTAGAGACG. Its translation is CASRELGGALET. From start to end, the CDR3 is CASRELGGALETQYF.

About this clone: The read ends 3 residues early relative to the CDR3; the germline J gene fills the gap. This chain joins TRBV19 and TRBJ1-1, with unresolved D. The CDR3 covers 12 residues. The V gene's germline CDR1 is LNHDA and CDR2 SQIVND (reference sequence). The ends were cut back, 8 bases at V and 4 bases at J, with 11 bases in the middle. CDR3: CASGDKTTEAFF. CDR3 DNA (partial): TGTGCCAGTGGAGACAAAACCACTGAA.

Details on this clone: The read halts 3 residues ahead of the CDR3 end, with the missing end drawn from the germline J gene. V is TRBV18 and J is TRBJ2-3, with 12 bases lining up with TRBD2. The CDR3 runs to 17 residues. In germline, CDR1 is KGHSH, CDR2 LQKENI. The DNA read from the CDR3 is TGTGCCAGCTCGCCATCTAGCGGGGGGGCTGACGGAGAGACG. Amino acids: CASSPSSGGADGET. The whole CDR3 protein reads CASSPSSGGADGETQYF. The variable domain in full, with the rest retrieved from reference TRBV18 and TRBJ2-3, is NAGVMQNPRHLVRRRGQEARLRCSPMKGHSHVYWYRQLPEEGLKFMVYLQKENIIDESGMPKERFSAEFPKEGPSILRIQQVVRGDSAAYFCASSPSSGGADGETQYFGPGTRLTVL.

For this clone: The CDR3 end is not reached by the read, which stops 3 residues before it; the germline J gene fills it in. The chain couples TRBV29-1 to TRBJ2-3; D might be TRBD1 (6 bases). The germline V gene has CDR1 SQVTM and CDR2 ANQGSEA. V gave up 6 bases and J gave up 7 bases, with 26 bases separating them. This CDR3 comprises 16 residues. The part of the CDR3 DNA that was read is TGCAGCGTCGCAACCGCTATCGGGACACTTCGAAATACG. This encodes CSVATAIGTLRNT. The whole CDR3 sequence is CSVATAIGTLRNTQYF.

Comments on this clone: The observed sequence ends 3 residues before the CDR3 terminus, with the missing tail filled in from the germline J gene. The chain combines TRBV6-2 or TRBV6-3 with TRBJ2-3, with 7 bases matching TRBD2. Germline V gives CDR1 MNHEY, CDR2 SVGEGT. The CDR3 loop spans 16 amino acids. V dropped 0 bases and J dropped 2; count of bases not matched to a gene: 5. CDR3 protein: CASSYSGEGLTDTQYF. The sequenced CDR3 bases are TGTGCCAGCAGTTACTCAGGGGAGGGCCTCACAGATACG.

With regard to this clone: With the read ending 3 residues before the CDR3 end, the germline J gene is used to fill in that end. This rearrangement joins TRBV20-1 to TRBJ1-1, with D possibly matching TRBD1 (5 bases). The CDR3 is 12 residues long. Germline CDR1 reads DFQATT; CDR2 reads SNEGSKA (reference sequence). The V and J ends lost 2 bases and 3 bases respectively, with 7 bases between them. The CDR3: CSARRGDTEAFF. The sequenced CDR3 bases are TGCAGTGCTAGACGGGGGGACACTGAA.

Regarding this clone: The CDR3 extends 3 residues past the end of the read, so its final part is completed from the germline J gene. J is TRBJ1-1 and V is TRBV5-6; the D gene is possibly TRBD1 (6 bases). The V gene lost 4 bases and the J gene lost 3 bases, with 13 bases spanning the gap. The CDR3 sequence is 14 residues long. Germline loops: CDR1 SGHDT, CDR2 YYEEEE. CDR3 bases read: TGTGCCAGCAGCCTTGTAGGGGGAGACACTGAA. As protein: CASSLVGGDTE. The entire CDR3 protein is CASSLVGGDTEAFF. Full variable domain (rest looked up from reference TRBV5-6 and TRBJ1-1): DAGVTQSPTHLIKTRGQQVTLRCSPKSGHDTVSWYQQALGQGPQFIFQYYEEEERQRGNFPDRFSGHQFPNYSSELNVNALLLGDSALYLCASSLVGGDTEAFFGQGTRLTVV.